Reported below is one T cell receptor beta chain. The target antigen is unknown. The data belong to a study of graft-versus-host responses after intestinal transplantation. About the study: Each patient got anti-thymocyte globulin induction, then tacrolimus and steroids for approximately three years. Study-wide findings and caveats: Within allografts, high graft-versus-host to host-versus-graft clonal ratios were seen among patients with graft-donor T cell macrochimerism. GvH clones appeared in recipient marrow, some first in ileum or blood.

Assay: immunoSEQ multiplex PCR; the TCRdb copy retains only in-frame clones and omits some. The sample lists roughly 50,000 clones; about nine tenths were seen once. The CDR3 runs to 15 residues. CDR1 is SGHAT and CDR2 is FQNNGV in the germline V gene. V was clipped by 1 base and J by 6 bases; unmatched bases: 4. The rearrangement uses TRBV11-2 and TRBJ2-3; 10 bases agree with TRBD1. The sequence derives from a human donor who was the organ donor for an intestinal transplant. Specimen: unstimulated CD4+ T cells sorted from spleen or lymph node cells, collected before transplant. The chain's CDR3 is CASSLGTGGEDTQYF. The CDR3 region has the DNA TGTGCCAGCAGCTTAGGGACAGGGGGTGAGGATACGCAGTATTTT.